The 25 T cell receptor beta chains reported below all come from one sample, sequenced in a study of blood T cell repertoires in COVID-19. Libraries were prepared by immunoSEQ multiplex PCR; TCRdb keeps only in-frame clonotypes and omits some of them. The sample consists of a few hundred thousand clones, 87% of them appearing once. The specimen sequenced was peripheral blood. The receptors were gathered from a man aged 60-69 years who had recovered from COVID-19.

The table lists this clone with a count of one. This chain connects TRBV27 to TRBJ2-2; the match to TRBD1 covers 8 bases. Germline V gives CDR1 MNHEY, CDR2 SMNVEV (reference sequence). There are 14 residues in the CDR3. The ends lost 6 bases at V and 7 bases at J; junction bases unmatched: 7. CDR3 residues: CASRPGQANGELFF. DNA of the CDR3: TGTGCCAGCAGACCGGGACAGGCCAACGGGGAGCTGTTTTTT.

This chain uses TRBV28 with TRBJ2-7; weak D call: TRBD1 (6 bases). Trimming removed 4 bases at V and 0 bases at J, with 13 bases between. Germline V gene sequence: CDR1 MDHEN, CDR2 SYDVKM. This CDR3 spans 15 amino acids. CDR3 bases: TGTGCCAGCAGTTCCCCCCAGGGGAGCTCCTACGAGCAGTACTTC. Translating gives CASSSPQGSSYEQYF.

The chain uses TRBV19 and TRBJ1-1; 7 bases are a match to TRBD1. The CDR3 contains 15 residues. V lost 6 bases, J lost 4 bases, and 11 bases stayed unmatched. Germline assignment: CDR1 LNHDA and CDR2 SQIVND (reference sequence). CDR3 region: CASSPGRTGATEAFF. CDR3 nucleotides: TGTGCCAGTAGCCCGGGGAGAACAGGGGCCACTGAAGCTTTCTTT.

The J gene is TRBJ2-7, the V gene TRBV5-1; a possible D gene is TRBD1 (7 bases). The CDR3 is 15 residues long. Trimming removed 4 bases at V and 2 bases at J, with 16 bases between. CDR1 is SGHRS, CDR2 YFSETQ, per germline. The CDR3 is CASSVGGRTTYEQYF. The CDR3 DNA sequence: TGCGCCAGCAGCGTAGGGGGCAGGACTACCTACGAGCAGTACTTC.

This chain connects TRBV6-2 or TRBV6-3 to TRBJ1-2; 8 bases fit TRBD1. Germline-derived CDR1 and CDR2 are MNHEY and SVGEGT. The CDR3 has 13 amino acids. Germline trimming cut 6 bases from V and 4 bases from J; bases unmatched to any gene: 4. In DNA form, the CDR3 reads TGTGCCAGCAGCAGACAGGGGCTCTATGGCTACACCTTC. It encodes CASSRQGLYGYTF.

The V and J genes are TRBV7-2 and TRBJ2-2; D gene ambiguous. The CDR3 runs 14 residues. The V end was cut by 5 bases, the J end by 4 bases, with 11 bases between. Germline-derived CDR1 and CDR2 are SGHTA and FQGNSA. The CDR3 region is CASSPLVGTGELFF. CDR3 nucleotides: TGTGCCAGCAGCCCCCTAGTGGGCACCGGGGAGCTGTTTTTT.

The chain links TRBV7-2 to TRBJ1-1, with unresolved D. The CDR3 loop spans 15 amino acids. Germline CDR1 and CDR2: SGHTA and FQGNSA. V lost 2 bases and J lost 1, with 11 bases in between. The CDR3 region has the DNA TGTGCCAGCAGCTTAATTGGGCTGGGGAACACTGAAGCTTTCTTT. This encodes CASSLIGLGNTEAFF.

This clone came up a few times. Additional DNA sequences in this sample encode the identical CDR3. The DNA of the CDR3 is TGTGCCAGCTCACCAAGGACAGGGGGATCCTACGAGCAGTACTTC. This translates into CASSPRTGGSYEQYF. The chain links TRBV18 to TRBJ2-7; 10 bases are a match to TRBD1. CDR3 length equals 15 residues. V lost 2 bases, J lost 1 base, and 2 bases stayed unmatched. Germline CDR1 is KGHSH and CDR2 is LQKENI.

The chain carries TRBV7-2 and TRBJ2-7; 7 bases are a match to TRBD1. Germline values: CDR1 SGHTA, CDR2 FQGNSA. CDR3 length equals 19 residues. The ends lost 5 bases at V and 3 bases at J; junction bases unmatched: 22. Written as DNA, the CDR3 is TGTGCCAGCAGCCCCCGGGGTGGTGAGGGGGCAACTGGAGGCTACGAGCAGTACTTC. Residues: CASSPRGGEGATGGYEQYF.

CDR3 sequence (DNA): TGTGCCAGTAGTATTATAGGGGCGAGAAACGAGCAGTACTTC. Encoded protein: CASSIIGARNEQYF. The chain combines TRBV19 with TRBJ2-7, with D maybe TRBD1 (5 bases). Germline CDR1 and CDR2: LNHDA and SQIVND (reference sequence). This CDR3 contains 14 residues. Trimming removed 3 bases from V and 5 bases from J, with 14 bases in between. The entire variable domain, with the rest obtained from reference TRBV19 and TRBJ2-7, is as follows: DGGITQSPKYLFRKEGQNVTLSCEQNLNHDAMYWYRQDPGQGLRLIYYSQIVNDFQKGDIAEGYSVSREKKESFPLTVTSAQKNPTAFYLCASSIIGARNEQYFGPGTRLTVT.

This chain connects TRBV30 to TRBJ2-2; D is perhaps TRBD1 (5 bases). Germline assignment: CDR1 GTSNPN and CDR2 SVGIG (reference sequence). There are 16 residues in the CDR3. The germline V and J ends were trimmed by 6 bases and 6 bases, with 23 bases remaining between them. CDR3 loop: CACQGRAGSSAGELFF. CDR3 sequence (DNA): TGTGCCTGCCAGGGAAGGGCAGGGTCTTCCGCCGGGGAGCTGTTTTTT.

This clone was picked up a small number of times. The chain combines TRBV24-1 with TRBJ1-5, with D possibly being TRBD1 (6 bases). This CDR3 region has 14 residues. CDR1 is KGHDR and CDR2 is SFDVKD in the germline V gene. V lost 4 bases and J 2 bases, leaving 8 bases between the germline ends. The CDR3 sequence is CATSDRQGNQPQHF. As DNA, the CDR3 is TGTGCCACCAGTGACCGACAGGGCAATCAGCCCCAGCATTTT.

The genes are TRBV7-9 and TRBJ1-5; D ambiguous. Per the germline V gene, CDR1 is SEHNR and CDR2 is FQNEAQ (reference sequence). The CDR3 sequence is 15 residues long. The V and J ends lost 8 bases and 4 bases respectively, with 18 bases between them. The CDR3 DNA reads TGTGCCAGCTCCCCCCAAGAACATTGGAATCAGCCCCAGCATTTT. Translated, it gives CASSPQEHWNQPQHF.

The chain has TRBV2 and TRBJ2-1; a weak D match, TRBD2 (7 bases). Germline assignment: CDR1 SNHLY and CDR2 FYNNEI. The germline V and J ends were trimmed by 4 bases and 4 bases, with 11 bases remaining between them. This CDR3 has 14 residues. CDR3 region: CASSGGGTYNEQFF. The CDR3 nucleotides are TGTGCCAGCAGTGGGGGGGGGACATACAATGAGCAGTTCTTC.

A few counts support this clone. The chain has TRBV10-3 and TRBJ2-7; D may be TRBD2 (5 bases). The CDR3 has 15 residues. Trimming pared 5 bases from V and 6 bases from J, leaving 20 bases between. Germline V lookup: CDR1 ENHRY, CDR2 SYGVKD. DNA for the CDR3: TGTGCCATCAGTCCATCTTCAGCGAGGGCCTCCGAGCAGTACTTC. The encoded protein is CAISPSSARASEQYF.

V and J are TRBV6-5 and TRBJ2-7; 8 nucleotides align to TRBD2. CDR1 is MNHEY and CDR2 is SVGAGI in the germline V gene. The CDR3 sequence is 16 residues long. After removal of 0 bases from V and 2 bases from J, the junction contained 6 bases not matched to a gene. The CDR3 DNA follows: TGTGCCAGCAGTTACTCGTCGGGGGGGGCCGCCTACGAGCAGTACTTC. Amino acid sequence: CASSYSSGGAAYEQYF.

The CDR3 DNA sequence: TGTGCCAGCAGCCCCGGGTGGGGCCTCAATCAGCCCCAGCATTTT. It specifies CASSPGWGLNQPQHF. The chain combines TRBV2 with TRBJ1-5; TRBD1 is a possible D gene (5 bases). Looked up from germline, CDR1 is SNHLY and CDR2 is FYNNEI. The CDR3 has 15 amino acids. V lost 6 bases, J lost 3 bases, and 15 bases lay in between.

V and J are TRBV9 and TRBJ2-2, with a weak D call TRBD1 (6 bases). V was clipped by 3 bases and J by 7 bases, with 16 bases between them. The CDR3 loop spans 15 amino acids. Germline CDR1 and CDR2: SGDLS and YYNGEE. CDR3 nucleotides: TGTGCCAGCAGCGCACCGGGACATATGGTCGGGGAGCTGTTTTTT. Amino acids: CASSAPGHMVGELFF.

The chain combines TRBV7-8 with TRBJ1-5, with D uncertain. Trimming stripped 1 base from V and 5 bases from J, with 9 bases between. Germline CDR1 is SGHVS and CDR2 is FQNEAQ. The CDR3 runs 14 residues. The CDR3 loop is CASSLDPGYQPQHF. The CDR3 coding sequence is TGTGCCAGCAGCTTAGATCCAGGCTATCAGCCCCAGCATTTT.

The V and J genes are TRBV5-1 and TRBJ1-2, with unresolved D. The CDR3 runs to 14 residues. Trimming cost V 0 bases and J 2 bases, with 8 bases left between them. Germline lookup yields CDR1 SGHRS and CDR2 YFSETQ. The CDR3 DNA is TGCGCCAGCAGCTTGGAAGTGGCCAACTATGGCTACACCTTC. It is translated as CASSLEVANYGYTF. Filled out from reference TRBV5-1 and TRBJ1-2, the complete variable domain reads KAGVTQTPRYLIKTRGQQVTLSCSPISGHRSVSWYQQTPGQGLQFLFEYFSETQRNKGNFPGRFSGRQFSNSRSEMNVSTLELGDSALYLCASSLEVANYGYTFGSGTRLTVV.

V and J are TRBV2 and TRBJ1-3; 7 bases line up with TRBD1. V shed 6 bases, J shed 4 bases, and the junction held 6 bases outside the gene matches. The CDR3 is 14 residues long. In germline, CDR1 is SNHLY, CDR2 FYNNEI. In DNA, the CDR3 is TGTGCCAGCAGCAGATGGGACAGAGGAAACACCATATATTTT. Encoded protein: CASSRWDRGNTIYF.

The J gene is TRBJ1-6, the V gene TRBV3-1 (or the pseudogene TRBV3-2); D uncertain. The germline V gene has CDR1 LGHDT and CDR2 YNNKEL (reference sequence). Between the trimmed V and J ends, which lost 1 base and 8 bases, there was a span of 12 bases. The CDR3 has 15 residues. The CDR3 sequence is CASSQVWAADSPLHF. For the CDR3, the DNA is TGTGCCAGCAGCCAAGTATGGGCAGCGGATTCACCCCTCCACTTT.

This clone has only one observation. This chain joins TRBV7-3 and TRBJ2-5; D perhaps matches TRBD1 (6 bases). V was cut by 2 bases and J by 1 base, with 11 bases left in between. CDR3 length: 15 residues. Germline values: CDR1 SGHTA, CDR2 FQGTGA. CDR3 DNA sequence: TGTGCCAGCAGCTTAGGGACAAGCCTCCAAGAGACCCAGTACTTC. This translates into CASSLGTSLQETQYF.

V gene TRBV23-1 combines with J gene TRBJ1-6; tentative D call: TRBD1 (5 bases). TRBV23-1 is classed as an ORF, of uncertain function. Trimming removed 4 bases at V and 6 bases at J, with 22 bases between. This CDR3 is 18 amino acids long. CDR3 coding DNA: TGCGCCAGCAGTCTACCTCGGGGGGAGACCCGATGTAATTCACCCCTCCACTTT. Translation gives CASSLPRGETRCNSPLHF.

This clone was found a few times. The chain employs TRBV24-1 and TRBJ2-2; weak D call: TRBD1 (6 bases). Per germline, CDR1 KGHDR and CDR2 SFDVKD. CDR3 length equals 16 residues. V was pared by 1 base and J by 0 bases, with 8 bases between. The CDR3 coding sequence is TGTGCCACCAGTGATTTTGGGGACACGAACACCGGGGAGCTGTTTTTT. Translating it yields CATSDFGDTNTGELFF.